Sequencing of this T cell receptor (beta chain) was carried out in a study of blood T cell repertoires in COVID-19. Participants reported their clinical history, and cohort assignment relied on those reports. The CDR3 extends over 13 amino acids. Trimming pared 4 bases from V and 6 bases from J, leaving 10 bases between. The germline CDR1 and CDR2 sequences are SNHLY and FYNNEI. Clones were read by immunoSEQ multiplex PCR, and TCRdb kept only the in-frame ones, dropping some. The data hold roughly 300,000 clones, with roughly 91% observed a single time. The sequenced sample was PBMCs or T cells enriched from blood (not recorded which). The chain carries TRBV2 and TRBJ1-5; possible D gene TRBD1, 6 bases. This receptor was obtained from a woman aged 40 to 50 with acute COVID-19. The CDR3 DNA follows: TGTGCCAGCAGTGCAACAGGGACTCAGCCCCAGCATTTT. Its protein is CASSATGTQPQHF.